This TCR beta chain was sequenced for a study of T-cell memory formation after mild COVID-19. For the study at large: Each donor largely had its own TCR clusters.

cDNA libraries for TCR alpha and TCR beta, carrying sample barcodes and UMIs, came from 5'RACE with constant-segment primers. MiXCR, run by TCRdb on the 5' RACE reads, gives a single entry per CDR3 protein. This table has about 270,000 distinct CDR3 sequences, more than 15% appearing once. To note about this clonotype: The antigen remains unidentified.

Findings and caveats of the study: Memory from before infection featured some responding clones, which suggests cross-reactive memory joined. What remained unconfirmed was the SARS-CoV-2 specificity of second-wave clones peaking on day 37.

The V gene lost 0 bases and the J gene lost 2 bases, with 11 bases spanning the gap. Per the germline V gene, CDR1 is SGHRS and CDR2 is YFSETQ. The CDR3 length is 15 residues. The sequenced sample was PBMCs or a T cell subset sorted from them (not recorded which). The chain has TRBV5-1 and TRBJ1-1; tentative D call: TRBD1 (6 bases). The receptor was derived from a young man who had mild COVID-19 (a few samples of this study predate the infection). Cell type and time point are not known. CDR3: CASSLAGGENTEAFF. The CDR3 bases are TGCGCCAGCAGCTTGGCTGGGGGCGAAAACACTGAAGCTTTCTTT.